These 14 T cell receptor beta chains were all obtained from the same sample, sequenced in a study of Graves' ophthalmopathy and Graves' hyperthyroidism. Transcripts of RNA were the source for amplifying TCR beta CDR3 regions. Scientists carried out first-round RT-PCR using HTBI primers and then a second-round multiplex PCR. TCRdb fed the multiplex PCR reads into MiXCR, producing one record per CDR3 protein. The top ten clones hold approximately 39% of a sample with hundreds of thousands of distinct CDR3 sequences, under 25% of them seen once. Sequenced: peripheral blood. The origin of the receptors is a woman between 45 and 60 years old with Graves' ophthalmopathy.

The table lists this clonotype with many counts. This chain links TRBV30 with TRBJ2-7, with a tentative D call TRBD2 (6 bases). Germline V gene data show CDR1 as GTSNPN and CDR2 as SVGIG (reference sequence). The CDR3 covers 13 residues. The V end lost 4 bases, the J end lost 7 bases, and 17 bases lay between the germline ends. The CDR3 reads CAWTLGGLGEQYF. The CDR3 DNA reads TGTGCCTGGACCCTGGGAGGTCTAGGGGAGCAGTACTTC.

CDR3 coding DNA: TGCGCCAGCAGTCGCGGCCCTGGGGAGACCCAGTACTTC. Translating it yields CASSRGPGETQYF. The gene calls are TRBV10-1 and TRBJ2-5; D unclear. This CDR3 region has 13 residues. V dropped 5 bases and J dropped 5 bases, with 12 bases sitting between them. Germline CDR1 and CDR2: WNHNN and SYGVQD (reference sequence).

This clonotype was counted many times. This rearrangement joins TRBV12-3 or TRBV12-4 to TRBJ1-2, with D perhaps matching TRBD1 (6 bases). CDR3 length: 15 amino acids. Trimming shortened V by 4 bases and J by 6 bases, and 18 bases separated the two germline ends. CDR3 protein: CASSSIQTGLHGYTF. The CDR3 coding sequence is TGTGCCAGCAGTTCAATTCAAACAGGGCTACATGGCTACACCTTC.

J is TRBJ2-5 and V is TRBV5-1; D not certain. CDR1 is SGHRS, CDR2 YFSETQ, per germline. The V and J ends lost 5 bases and 1 base respectively, with 15 bases between them. This CDR3 spans 15 amino acids. CDR3 DNA sequence: TGCGCCAGCAGTTTTTCCAGCAGGAGCCAAGAGACCCAGTACTTC. As protein: CASSFSSRSQETQYF.

At least ten counts were recorded for this clonotype. The genes are TRBV4-1 and TRBJ2-7; possible D gene TRBD1, 6 bases. V was trimmed by 8 bases and J by 7 bases, leaving 18 bases between them. CDR3 length: 13 residues. Germline V lookup: CDR1 MGHRA, CDR2 YSYEKL. Written as DNA, the CDR3 is TGCGCCAGCGGCGGACTGGGCCAGGGGGAGCAGTACTTC. Translation gives CASGGLGQGEQYF.

About this clonotype: One end of the junction is discordant with germline, which a read error may explain. The genes are TRBV7-9 and TRBJ1-1; no clear D gene. The germline gives CDR1 SEHNR, CDR2 FQNEAQ (reference sequence). This CDR3 comprises 13 residues. In DNA form, the CDR3 reads TGTGCCGGCAGCTTAGGCATGAACACTGAAGCTTTCTTT. Translation gives CAGSLGMNTEAFF.

This clonotype was counted ten times or more. The V gene is TRBV6-5, the J gene TRBJ2-7; unclear D gene. The CDR3 totals 13 residues. Trimming shortened V by 7 bases and J by 1 base, and 11 bases separated the two germline ends. CDR1 MNHEY and CDR2 SVGAGI come from the germline V gene. CDR3: CASIWNSSYEQYF. The CDR3 DNA reads as TGTGCCAGCATATGGAACAGTTCCTACGAGCAGTACTTC.

This clonotype was observed a few times. CDR3 region: CATSGETQYF. The CDR3 nucleotides are TGTGCCACCTCGGGAGAGACCCAGTACTTC. The genes are TRBV2 and TRBJ2-5, with no clear D. The CDR3 is made up of 10 amino acids. Per the germline V gene, CDR1 is SNHLY and CDR2 is FYNNEI. V was trimmed by 10 bases and J by 4 bases, leaving 7 bases between them.

This clonotype was seen ten or more times. V usage is TRBV19 and J usage is TRBJ2-2; D is unclear. V was pared by 7 bases and J by 1 base, with 7 bases between. The CDR3 has 13 residues. Germline CDR1 is LNHDA and CDR2 is SQIVND (reference sequence). In nucleotides, the CDR3 is TGTGCCAGTATTTGGGGGAACACCGGGGAGCTGTTTTTT. Translation gives CASIWGNTGELFF.

This clonotype was seen ten or more times. The chain recombines TRBV6-8 with TRBJ2-7; tentatively, D is TRBD2 (5 bases). Germline loops: CDR1 MNHGY, CDR2 SAAAGT. The CDR3 is 15 residues long. V was cut by 0 bases and J by 2 bases, with 11 bases left in between. CDR3 sequence: CASSYSRAVAYEQYF. The CDR3 nucleotides are TGTGCCAGCAGTTACTCGAGGGCGGTCGCCTACGAGCAGTACTTC.

This clonotype was detected ten times or more. The gene calls are TRBV19 and TRBJ2-2; the match to TRBD1 covers 7 bases. V was pared by 5 bases and J by 5 bases, with 8 bases of the junction left unmatched. Per the germline V gene, CDR1 is LNHDA and CDR2 is SQIVND (reference sequence). CDR3 size: 15 residues. The CDR3 bases are TGTGCCAGTAGTGACCGACAGGGAAGGACCGGGGAGCTGTTTTTT. Residues: CASSDRQGRTGELFF.

The chain is built from TRBV6-2 or TRBV6-3 and TRBJ2-7; D possibly uses TRBD1 or TRBD2 (5 bases each). The V end lost 0 bases, the J end lost 4 bases, and 13 bases lay between the germline ends. This CDR3 is built from 15 residues. The germline V gene encodes CDR1 MNHEY and CDR2 SVGEGT. The CDR3 bases are TGTGCCAGCAGTTACTCCCGGGACCGCCTTTACGAGCAGTACTTC. Its protein product is CASSYSRDRLYEQYF.

About this clonotype: This may stem from a read error, because a much larger clone lies one nucleotide away. The chain joins TRBV6-5 to TRBJ2-4; D might be TRBD1 or TRBD2, each matching 5 bases. V was pared by 2 bases and J by 6 bases, with 11 bases between. CDR3 length: 14 residues. Germline V gene lookup returns CDR1 MNHEY and CDR2 SVGAGI. The CDR3 spells CASSYDSGGNIQYF. The CDR3 bases are TGTGCCAGCAGTTACGACAGTGGAGGAAACATTCAGTACTTC.

This clonotype was recorded many times. The V and J genes are TRBV29-1 and TRBJ2-7; 8 bases fit TRBD2. CDR1 and CDR2 (germline): SQVTM, ANQGSEA. V lost 0 bases, J lost 7 bases, and 8 bases stayed unmatched. The CDR3 is made up of 14 amino acids. For the CDR3, the DNA is TGCAGCGTTGAAGATCCGCGGGGGGCAGGAGAGCAGTACTTC. Translation: CSVEDPRGAGEQYF.